Following are 22 T cell receptor beta chains from one sample sequenced in a study of CD8+ T cells in alopecia areata. Treatment indicated: oral pan-JAK inhibitor, 5-10 mg twice daily. Reverse transcription of extracted RNA yielded cDNA, which provided the sequencing template. Here immunoSEQ multiplex PCR was the method, and the copy in TCRdb shows in-frame clones only, minus some. The sample contains 110,000 or so clones, roughly 56% of which appear only once. The specimen comprised CD4+ T cells sorted from blood, sampled at week 24, from a patient treated with tofacitinib. The receptors come from a human donor with alopecia areata.

As concerns this clone: Other nucleotide sequences from this sample produce the same CDR3. The chain uses TRBV5-1 and TRBJ2-5, with D perhaps being TRBD1 or TRBD2 (5 bases each). This CDR3 has 14 residues. Looked up from germline, CDR1 is SGHRS and CDR2 is YFSETQ. V gave up 4 bases and J gave up 1 base, with 11 bases separating them. The CDR3 here is CASSLGTSQETQYF. In DNA form, the CDR3 reads TGCGCCAGCAGCCTCGGGACGAGCCAAGAGACCCAGTACTTC.

The chain carries TRBV6-6 and TRBJ2-5; D not resolved. V dropped 8 bases and J dropped 1 base, with 8 bases sitting between them. Per germline, CDR1 MNHNY and CDR2 SVGAGI (reference sequence). This CDR3 contains 12 residues. This CDR3 is CASYQFQETQYF. DNA for the CDR3: TGTGCCAGCTATCAGTTCCAAGAGACCCAGTACTTC.

This clone was observed a few times. This rearrangement joins TRBV27 to TRBJ2-1; possibly TRBD1 for D (5 bases). Trimming stripped 5 bases from V and 9 bases from J, with 26 bases between. The CDR3 is 17 amino acids. The germline V gene has CDR1 MNHEY and CDR2 SMNVEV (reference sequence). CDR3 DNA sequence: TGTGCCAGCAGTCCCCGGTACACAGGTGCAGTATGGGGTGAGCAGTTCTTC. It yields the protein CASSPRYTGAVWGEQFF.

Details on this clone: One junction end does not reproduce the germline sequence, and a read error may be involved. The V gene is TRBV2, the J gene TRBJ2-7, with TRBD1 as a possible D gene (7 bases). The CDR3 covers 11 residues. CDR1 and CDR2 from the germline V gene are SNHLY and FYNNEI. The CDR3 sequence is CASSEDAGQNF. CDR3 DNA: TGTGCCAGCAGTGAAGATGCGGGACAGAACTTC.

V and J are TRBV7-2 and TRBJ1-2; D gene uncertain. The V gene lost 6 bases and the J gene lost 7 bases, with 18 bases spanning the gap. The CDR3 covers 14 residues. CDR1 SGHTA and CDR2 FQGNSA come from the germline V gene. As DNA, the CDR3 is TGTGCCAGCAGTCCAGGCAGGTCGAAATTTGGCTACACCTTC. Translation: CASSPGRSKFGYTF.

The rearrangement uses TRBV6-5 and TRBJ1-2; D remains unclear. There are 14 residues in the CDR3. The V and J ends lost 2 bases and 3 bases respectively, with 10 bases between them. Germline CDR1 and CDR2: MNHEY and SVGAGI. The CDR3 loop is CASSYRQDYYGYTF. CDR3 in DNA: TGTGCCAGCAGTTACCGGCAGGATTACTATGGCTACACCTTC.

The chain has TRBV2 and TRBJ2-7; D possibly matches TRBD1 or TRBD2 (5 bases each). CDR1 is SNHLY, CDR2 FYNNEI, per germline. The CDR3 extends over 13 amino acids. Trimming removed 7 bases from V and 7 bases from J, with 17 bases in between. The CDR3 coding sequence is TGTGCCAGCATCCTGGATAGCGCAGGGGAGCAGTACTTC. This encodes CASILDSAGEQYF.

This clone was detected only a few times. The gene calls are TRBV7-9 and TRBJ1-2, with 8 bases that match TRBD1. Germline lookup yields CDR1 SEHNR and CDR2 FQNEAQ (reference sequence). The V segment lost 5 bases and the J segment 6 bases; nucleotides outside the gene matches: 8. This CDR3 has 14 residues. In nucleotides, the CDR3 is TGTGCCAGCAGCATCCTGGACAGGGATCATGGCTACACCTTC. Its protein product is CASSILDRDHGYTF. Full variable domain (missing parts from reference TRBV7-9 and TRBJ1-2): DTGVSQNPRHKITKRGQNVTFRCDPISEHNRLYWYRQTLGQGPEFLTYFQNEAQLEKSRLLSDRFSAERPKGSFSTLEIQRTEQGDSAMYLCASSILDRDHGYTFGSGTRLTVV.

On this clone itself: The same CDR3 is also encoded by other DNA sequences in this sample. The CDR3: CASSLEQTTDTQYF. The DNA of the CDR3 is TGCGCCAGCAGCTTGGAACAAACCACAGATACGCAGTATTTT. The V and J genes are TRBV5-1 and TRBJ2-3; the D is unclear. V was shortened by 0 bases and J by 2 bases, with 7 bases between the two germline ends. This CDR3 has 14 amino acids. Germline CDR1 is SGHRS and CDR2 is YFSETQ.

The CDR3 here is CASSSHYQRGTYTDTQYF. For the CDR3, the DNA is TGTGCCAGCAGCTCCCACTATCAGCGGGGGACGTACACAGATACGCAGTATTTT. The genes are TRBV5-4 and TRBJ2-3, with 8 bases that match TRBD2. V was clipped by 3 bases and J by 2 bases; unmatched bases: 14. Per the germline V gene, CDR1 is SGHNT and CDR2 is YYREEE (reference sequence). The CDR3 totals 18 residues.

This clone has more than one count but fewer than ten. The chain employs TRBV29-1 and TRBJ2-5; D possibly corresponds to TRBD1 (6 bases). The germline CDR1 and CDR2 sequences are SQVTM and ANQGSEA. There are 13 residues in the CDR3. The ends were cut back, 7 bases at V and 1 base at J, with 13 bases in the middle. The CDR3 region is CSGVRGFQETQYF. The CDR3 DNA reads TGCAGCGGGGTGAGGGGGTTCCAAGAGACCCAGTACTTC.

This clone has a count of ten or more. This chain joins TRBV5-1 and TRBJ2-2, with D possibly TRBD1 on 5 matching bases. Germline CDR1 and CDR2: SGHRS and YFSETQ. The CDR3 covers 13 residues. The V end was cut by 0 bases, the J end by 5 bases, with 5 bases between. CDR3 amino acids: CASSLAGTGELFF. The CDR3 coding sequence is TGCGCCAGCAGCTTGGCAGGGACCGGGGAGCTGTTTTTT.

V gene TRBV10-3 combines with J gene TRBJ2-7; D is perhaps TRBD2 (6 bases). The germline gives CDR1 ENHRY, CDR2 SYGVKD. The V end was cut by 2 bases, the J end by 5 bases, with 13 bases between. This CDR3 region has 14 residues. CDR3 bases: TGTGCCATCAGTGAGGCGGGGCGGGTGGACGAGCAGTACTTC. It is translated as CAISEAGRVDEQYF.

On this clone: The same CDR3 arises from other DNA sequences in this sample as well. This chain uses TRBV4-2 with TRBJ2-5; D is ambiguous. Germline V gene sequence: CDR1 LGHNA, CDR2 YNFKEQ. V lost 1 base to trimming and J lost 5 bases, with 5 bases between them. This CDR3 is 12 amino acids long. CDR3 bases: TGTGCCAGCAGCCAAGGTCCCGAGACCCAGTACTTC. Translated: CASSQGPETQYF.

Only a few counts were recorded for this clone. The chain employs TRBV2 and TRBJ2-5; tentatively, D is TRBD1 (7 bases). Germline assignment: CDR1 SNHLY and CDR2 FYNNEI. Trimming pared 7 bases from V and 0 bases from J, leaving 15 bases between. This CDR3 has 15 amino acids. The CDR3 coding sequence is TGTGCCAGCACCACAGGAGGGGGCTACCAAGAGACCCAGTACTTC. Its protein is CASTTGGGYQETQYF.

The chain couples TRBV29-1 to TRBJ1-1; D remains unclear. The CDR3 loop spans 13 amino acids. CDR1 SQVTM and CDR2 ANQGSEA come from the germline V gene. Trimming cost V 7 bases and J 0 bases, with 12 bases left between them. Here the CDR3 DNA reads TGCAGCGCTACGTTAGGGTTGAACACTGAAGCTTTCTTT. Its protein is CSATLGLNTEAFF.

The chain links TRBV29-1 to TRBJ1-4; D not certain. Trimming pared 7 bases from V and 3 bases from J, leaving 15 bases between. Germline values: CDR1 SQVTM, CDR2 ANQGSEA. The CDR3 has 14 amino acids. CDR3 in DNA: TGCAGCGCCGTCGTTGGTTCGGCTAATGAAAAACTGTTTTTT. Amino acids: CSAVVGSANEKLFF.

A few counts support this clone. V gene TRBV6-5 combines with J gene TRBJ1-5, with D unresolved. This CDR3 is 14 amino acids long. Between the trimmed V and J ends, which lost 4 bases and 9 bases, there was a span of 16 bases. The V gene's germline CDR1 is MNHEY and CDR2 SVGAGI. CDR3 amino acids: CASSFPSAKGPQHF. CDR3 in DNA: TGTGCCAGCAGTTTTCCGTCGGCCAAGGGGCCCCAGCATTTT.

The chain combines TRBV4-1 with TRBJ2-7, with TRBD2 matching over 13 bases. CDR3 length: 19 amino acids. The V gene end was trimmed by 2 bases and the J gene end by 2 bases; junction bases not matched to a gene: 12. CDR1 MGHRA and CDR2 YSYEKL come from the germline V gene. CDR3 DNA: TGCGCCAGCAGCCAACCGGGACGGCCGACTAGCGGGGGGACCTACGAGCAGTACTTC. This gives the protein CASSQPGRPTSGGTYEQYF.

The gene calls are TRBV27 and TRBJ1-5, with D possibly being TRBD1 (5 bases). This CDR3 is 15 amino acids long. V lost 5 bases and J lost 4, with 15 bases in between. Germline CDR1 MNHEY, CDR2 SMNVEV (reference sequence). CDR3 DNA: TGTGCCAGCAGTACGAGGTGGGGGAGGAATCAGCCCCAGCATTTT. This codes for CASSTRWGRNQPQHF.

J is TRBJ2-1 and V is TRBV6-8; possibly TRBD1 or TRBD2 for D (5 bases each). V was shortened by 0 bases and J by 2 bases, with 17 bases between the two germline ends. The V gene's germline CDR1 is MNHGY and CDR2 SAAAGT. The CDR3 covers 18 residues. The DNA for the CDR3 is TGTGCCAGCAGTTACTCCGAGGTGGGACGGACAACCTACAATGAGCAGTTCTTC. It is translated as CASSYSEVGRTTYNEQFF.

The gene calls are TRBV29-1 and TRBJ2-4, with D perhaps matching TRBD2 (6 bases). V was pared by 0 bases and J by 3 bases, with 15 bases between. This CDR3 comprises 16 residues. Germline V lookup: CDR1 SQVTM, CDR2 ANQGSEA. The CDR3 bases are TGCAGCGTTGAAGATCCCGGAGGGGTTAGCAAAAACATTCAGTACTTC. It yields the protein CSVEDPGGVSKNIQYF.